Shown below are 9 T cell receptor beta chains from a single sample sequenced in a study of PD-1 blockade in classical Hodgkin lymphoma (dated by TCRdb to the early 2020s). What the time point label conveys for this sample: cycle 1 day 1 (C1D1), immediately before nivolumab initiation. All trial patients had relapsed after autologous stem cell transplantation, with cohorts A, B and C differing in prior brentuximab vedotin exposure. Receptor libraries were prepared by the immunoSEQ multiplex PCR assay. What TCRdb holds here is the immuneACCESS table cut down to in-frame rearrangements. Part of the clones is not present; checked against another copy, under half of the missing clones reflect an unresolved V gene, and the others are unexplained. The sample table holds 45,000 to 60,000 clones, of which about 85% were seen once. The leading ten clones occupy 15% to 20% of the sample. Sequencing was performed on peripheral blood mononuclear cells (PBMCs), taken at baseline. These receptors were taken from a human donor with classical Hodgkin lymphoma.

V gene TRBV5-8 combines with J gene TRBJ1-4; D is unresolved. Trimming removed 0 bases at V and 1 base at J, with 7 bases between. The CDR3 extends over 15 amino acids. CDR1 is SGHTS, CDR2 YDEGEE, per germline. This chain's CDR3 is CASSLDSQTNEKLFF. CDR3 DNA: TGTGCCAGCAGCTTGGACAGCCAAACTAATGAAAAACTGTTTTTT.

The genes are TRBV11-2 and TRBJ1-2; 9 nucleotides align to TRBD1. Per the germline V gene, CDR1 is SGHAT and CDR2 is FQNNGV. V gave up 0 bases and J gave up 3 bases; unmatched junction bases: 5. This CDR3 is built from 16 residues. The CDR3 bases are TGTGCCAGCAGCTTAGACCCGACAGGGGGTTACTATGGCTACACCTTC. This sequence encodes CASSLDPTGGYYGYTF.

This chain uses TRBV30 with TRBJ1-3; 7 bases agree with TRBD1. Losses at the gene ends were 4 bases for V and 0 bases for J; bases not matched to a gene: 9. The germline gives CDR1 GTSNPN, CDR2 SVGIG (reference sequence). CDR3 length: 16 amino acids. Here the CDR3 reads CAWNPGQSNSGNTIYF. CDR3 DNA: TGTGCCTGGAACCCGGGACAGTCAAACTCTGGAAACACCATATATTTT.

This chain uses TRBV14 with TRBJ2-3; D possibly uses TRBD1 or TRBD2 (6 bases each). Between the trimmed V and J ends, which lost 4 bases and 2 bases, there was a span of 16 bases. Germline V gene data show CDR1 as SGHDN and CDR2 as FVKESK. CDR3 size: 16 residues. DNA for the CDR3: TGTGCCAGCAGCCGCGATACAGGGAGGATCACAGATACGCAGTATTTT. It specifies CASSRDTGRITDTQYF.

Regarding this clone: Other DNA sequences within the sample encode an identical CDR3. The chain recombines TRBV19 with TRBJ2-1, with TRBD2 identical over 9 bases. Trimming at V came to 4 bases and at J to 5 bases, leaving 6 bases not matched to a gene. CDR1 and CDR2 from the germline V gene are LNHDA and SQIVND (reference sequence). This CDR3 is 15 amino acids long. The CDR3 spells CASSSGRAPNNEQFF. CDR3 nucleotides: TGTGCCAGTAGTAGCGGGAGGGCCCCTAACAATGAGCAGTTCTTC.

V gene TRBV27 combines with J gene TRBJ1-5; D may be TRBD1 (6 bases). In germline, CDR1 is MNHEY, CDR2 SMNVEV (reference sequence). V gave up 0 bases and J gave up 5 bases, with 14 bases separating them. The CDR3 runs 16 residues. CDR3 DNA: TGTGCCAGCAGTTTATCACGGGACATCTCTTATCAGCCCCAGCATTTT. As protein: CASSLSRDISYQPQHF.

On this clone itself: The junction differs from germline at one of its ends, possibly a read error. The V call is TRBV5-1, the J call TRBJ2-1, with D maybe TRBD1 (6 bases). Germline CDR1 reads SGHRS; CDR2 reads YFSETQ. The CDR3 is 15 residues long. The CDR3 sequence: CASSFGQRLSNEQFF. CDR3 DNA sequence: TGTGCCAGCAGCTTCGGACAGCGTCTCTCCAATGAGCAGTTCTTC.

V usage is TRBV13 and J usage is TRBJ2-5, with 7 nucleotides matching TRBD2. CDR1 is PRHDT, CDR2 FYEKMQ, per germline (reference sequence). The V segment lost 5 bases and the J segment 5 bases; nucleotides outside the gene matches: 11. The CDR3 loop spans 15 amino acids. For the CDR3, the DNA is TGTGCCAGCAGCCCCCGAAGGCGGGGGAGCGAGACCCAGTACTTC. Translated: CASSPRRRGSETQYF. The variable domain in full, completed from reference TRBV13 and TRBJ2-5, reads AAGVIQSPRHLIKEKRETATLKCYPIPRHDTVYWYQQGPGQDPQFLISFYEKMQSDKGSIPDRFSAQQFSDYHSELNMSSLELGDSALYFCASSPRRRGSETQYFGPGTRLLVL.

The V call is TRBV19, the J call TRBJ1-2; no clear D. The CDR3 is 13 residues long. Trimming shortened V by 2 bases and J by 4 bases, and 8 bases separated the two germline ends. Germline V lookup: CDR1 LNHDA, CDR2 SQIVND (reference sequence). As DNA, the CDR3 is TGTGCCAGTAGTATATCCATTGTCTATGGCTACACCTTC. Translated, it gives CASSISIVYGYTF. The variable domain in full, completed from reference TRBV19 and TRBJ1-2, reads DGGITQSPKYLFRKEGQNVTLSCEQNLNHDAMYWYRQDPGQGLRLIYYSQIVNDFQKGDIAEGYSVSREKKESFPLTVTSAQKNPTAFYLCASSISIVYGYTFGSGTRLTVV.